Sequencing of this T cell receptor beta chain was carried out in a study of blood T cell repertoires in COVID-19. Study in general: From the United States, Italy and Spain came samples of acute and convalescent COVID-19. The cDNA or gDNA used as material had been derived from T cells, B-cell-depleted T cells, or PBMCs.

As handled by the study authors: Estimates of nucleated cell counts were drawn from the amplification of reference gene primers. Assay used: immunoSEQ multiplex PCR; TCRdb lists only in-frame clones, some missing. From that table come the V and J calls and clone size; the DNA was used to work out D and trimming. Seen here are roughly 47,000 clones, around 90% observed once, and the top ten hold 8%. V lost 2 bases to trimming and J lost 8 bases, with 10 bases between them. Germline assignment: CDR1 MNHNS and CDR2 SASEGT. The CDR3 extends over 13 amino acids. This TCR was recovered from a man aged 50 to 60 with acute or convalescent COVID-19. The chain employs TRBV6-1 and TRBJ1-5; no clear D. The sample consisted of peripheral blood. The DNA of the CDR3 is TGTGCCAGCAGTGAACTACTGGAGGAGCCCCAGCATTTT. Its translation is CASSELLEEPQHF.